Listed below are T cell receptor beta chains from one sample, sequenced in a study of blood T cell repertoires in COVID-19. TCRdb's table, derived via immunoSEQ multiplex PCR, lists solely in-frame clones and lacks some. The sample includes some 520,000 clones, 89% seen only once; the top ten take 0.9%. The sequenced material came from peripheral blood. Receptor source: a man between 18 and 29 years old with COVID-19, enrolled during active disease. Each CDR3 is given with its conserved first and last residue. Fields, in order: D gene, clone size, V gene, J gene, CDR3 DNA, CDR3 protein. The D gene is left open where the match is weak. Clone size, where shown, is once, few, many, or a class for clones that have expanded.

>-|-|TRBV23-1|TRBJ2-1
TGCGCCAGCAGTCAACAATCTCGGGGGAATTTAAATGAGCAGTTCTTC
CASSQQSRGNLNEQFF
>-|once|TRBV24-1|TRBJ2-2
TGTGCCACCAGTGATTTGGTACTAGCTGGCACCGGGGAGCTGTTTTTT
CATSDLVLAGTGELFF
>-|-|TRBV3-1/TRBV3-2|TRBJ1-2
TGTGCCAGCAGCTCCACAGGCGACTATGGCTACACCTTC
CASSSTGDYGYTF
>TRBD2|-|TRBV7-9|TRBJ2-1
TGTGCCAGCAGCCGGGGGACTAGCGGGAGCAATGAGCAGTTCTTC
CASSRGTSGSNEQFF
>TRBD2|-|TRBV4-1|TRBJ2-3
TGCGCCAGCAGCCAATCGGGACTAGCGGGGACAACAGATACGCAGTATTTT
CASSQSGLAGTTDTQYF
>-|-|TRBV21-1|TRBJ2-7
TGTGCCAGCAGCAAAAACGGTCAGGGACTCTCATACGAGCAGTACTTC
CASSKNGQGLSYEQYF
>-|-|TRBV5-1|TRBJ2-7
TGCGCCAGCAGCTCCCCCCGGGATCCCTACGAGCAGTACTTC
CASSSPRDPYEQYF
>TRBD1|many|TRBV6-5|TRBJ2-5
TGTGCCAGCAGAGAGACAGGGGGCCTCGAGACCCAGTACTTC
CASRETGGLETQYF
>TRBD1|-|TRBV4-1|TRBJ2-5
TGCGCCAGCAGCCACCCCTCACTCGACAGGGCGAAAGAGACCCAGTACTTC
CASSHPSLDRAKETQYF
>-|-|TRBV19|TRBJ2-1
TGTGCCAGTAGTATATACCGCCGGGGGAACAATGAGCAGTTCTTC
CASSIYRRGNNEQFF
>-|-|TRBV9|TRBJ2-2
TGTGCCAGCAGCGTAGTGGAGGCCGGGGAGCTGTTTTTT
CASSVVEAGELFF
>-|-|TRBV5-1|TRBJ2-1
TGCGCCAGCAGCTTGGGCTATTACAATGAGCAGTTCTTC
CASSLGYYNEQFF
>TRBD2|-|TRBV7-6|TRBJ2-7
TGTGCCAGCAGCCCCCGGACTAGCGGGGAATCTTACGAGCAGTACTTC
CASSPRTSGESYEQYF
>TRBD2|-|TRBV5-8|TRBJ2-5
TGTGCCAGCGGAAGCGGGAGATTGGAAGAGACCCAGTACTTC
CASGSGRLEETQYF
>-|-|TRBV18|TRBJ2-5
TGTGCCAGCTCACCAATGCAGCAAGAGACCCAGTACTTC
CASSPMQQETQYF
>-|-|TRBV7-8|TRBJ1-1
TGTGCCAGCAGCCTTCCAATGAACACTGAAGCTTTCTTT
CASSLPMNTEAFF
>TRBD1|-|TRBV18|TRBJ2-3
TGTGCCAGCTCACCACTTGATTACGGACAGGGGTCGAGAAGTACGCAGTATTTT
CASSPLDYGQGSRSTQYF
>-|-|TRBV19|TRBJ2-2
TGTGCCAGTAAAAACTATGCCCAGGGAGGACCCACCGGGGAGCTGTTTTTT
CASKNYAQGGPTGELFF
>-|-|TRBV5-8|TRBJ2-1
-
CASSFGSGQGYNEQFF
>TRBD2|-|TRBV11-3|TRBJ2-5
TGTGCCAGCAGCTTACCCCTAGCGGGCTCCCAAGAGACCCAGTACTTC
CASSLPLAGSQETQYF
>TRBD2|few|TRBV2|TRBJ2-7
TGTGCCAGCAGTGATCTAGCGGCAACCTACGAGCAGTACTTC
CASSDLAATYEQYF
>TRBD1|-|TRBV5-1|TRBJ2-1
TGCGCCAGCAGCTTGGGACAGGGGGGATACAATGAGCAGTTCTTC
CASSLGQGGYNEQFF
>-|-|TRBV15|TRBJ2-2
TGTGCCACCAGCAGCCTGGAGTCCGGGGAGCTGTTTTTT
CATSSLESGELFF
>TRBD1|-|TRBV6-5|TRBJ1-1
TGTGCCACGACAGGGGGCGTCCCGAACACTGAAGCTTTCTTT
CATTGGVPNTEAFF
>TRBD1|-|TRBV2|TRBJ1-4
TGTGCCAGCAGTTCCGGGACAGGGGGTGAAAAACTGTTTTTT
CASSSGTGGEKLFF
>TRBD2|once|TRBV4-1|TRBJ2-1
TGCGCCAGCAGCCAAGATAGACTAGCGGGGGTCAATGAGCAGTTCTTC
CASSQDRLAGVNEQFF
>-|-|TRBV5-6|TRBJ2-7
TGTGCCAGCAGCCCGGTCCCCGGGGGGCACGAGCAGTACTTC
CASSPVPGGHEQYF
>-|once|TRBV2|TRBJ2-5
TGTGCCAGCAGTCCCTACAGATCTCAAGAGACCCAGTACTTC
CASSPYRSQETQYF
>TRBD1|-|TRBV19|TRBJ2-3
TGTGCCAGTAGTACAACCCGGGACAGAACCACAGATACGCAGTATTTT
CASSTTRDRTTDTQYF
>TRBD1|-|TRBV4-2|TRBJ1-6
TGTGCCAGCAGCAGGGCAGGGGGTGGCAGTTCACCCCTCCACTTT
CASSRAGGGSSPLHF
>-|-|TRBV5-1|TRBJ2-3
TGCGCCAGCAGTTTTGCGGGGACTAGCACAGATACGCAGTATTTT
CASSFAGTSTDTQYF
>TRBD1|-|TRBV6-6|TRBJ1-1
TGTGCCAGCAGTTACTCAGGACAGGGGGATGAAGCTTTCTTT
CASSYSGQGDEAFF
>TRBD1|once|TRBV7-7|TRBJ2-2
TGTGCTAGCAGCACAAGACAGGGGGGTGGAACCGGGGAGCTGTTTTTT
CASSTRQGGGTGELFF
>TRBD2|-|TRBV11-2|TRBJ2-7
TGTGCCAGCAGCATTTTGACAGCGGGGGGGCACCACGAGCAGTACTTC
CASSILTAGGHHEQYF
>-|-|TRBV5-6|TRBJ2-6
TGTGCCAGCAGCTCGCAGGGGTATACTTCTGGGGCCAACGTCCTGACTTTC
CASSSQGYTSGANVLTF
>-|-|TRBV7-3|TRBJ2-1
TGTGCCAGCAGCTTATCTCGGACAGAGGTGTTCTTC
CASSLSRTEVFF
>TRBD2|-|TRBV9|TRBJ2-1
TGTGCCAGCAGCACCCCGGGAGGAAAGAATGAGCAGTTCTTC
CASSTPGGKNEQFF
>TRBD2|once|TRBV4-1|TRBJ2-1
TGCGCCAGCAGCCAAGAAGGGACTAGCGGGGCCAATGAGCAGTTCTTC
CASSQEGTSGANEQFF
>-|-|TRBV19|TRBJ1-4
TGTGCCAGTAGTATCGCCACCAGGGCTAATGAAAAACTGTTTTTT
CASSIATRANEKLFF
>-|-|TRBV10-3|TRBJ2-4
TGTGCCAAGAAAGGAGGTAGGTTCTACTTC
CAKKGGRFYF
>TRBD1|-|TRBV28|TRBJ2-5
TGTGCCAGCAGCCAGGACAGGGACGAGACCCAGTACTTC
CASSQDRDETQYF
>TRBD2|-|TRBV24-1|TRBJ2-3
TGTGCCACCAGTGATTTGGCGACTAGCGGGAGGGCCAGTAAAGATACGCAGTATTTT
CATSDLATSGRASKDTQYF
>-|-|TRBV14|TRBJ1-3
TGTGCCAGCAGCCAATTACAGGGATCGGGAAACACCATATATTTT
CASSQLQGSGNTIYF
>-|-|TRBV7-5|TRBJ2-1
TGTGTCAGACGATTTCAGGGCTTATCCTACAATGAGCAGTTCTTC
CVRRFQGLSYNEQFF
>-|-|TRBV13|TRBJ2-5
TGTGCCAGCAGAATGGAGAGATTGGCGGGGGAGACCCAGTACTTC
CASRMERLAGETQYF
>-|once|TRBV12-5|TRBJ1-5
TGTGCTAGTGGTTTGGCGGCGGGAACTGGGCAGCCCCAGCATTTT
CASGLAAGTGQPQHF
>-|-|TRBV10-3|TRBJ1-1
TGTGCCATCAGTGAGTCGAATTTAGGGGCCCTGAACACTGAAGCTTTCTTT
CAISESNLGALNTEAFF
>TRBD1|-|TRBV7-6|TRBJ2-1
TGTGCCAGCAGCTTAGGGACAGGGGTGTACAATGAGCAGTTCTTC
CASSLGTGVYNEQFF
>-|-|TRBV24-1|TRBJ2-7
TGTGCCACCTCGAATGCACAAAGCGGAGGGAACGTTTACGAGCAGTACTTC
CATSNAQSGGNVYEQYF
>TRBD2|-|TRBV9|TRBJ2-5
TGTGCCAGCAGCGTAGCTCCTAGCGGGAGGGCCGGGGAGACCCAGTACTTC
CASSVAPSGRAGETQYF
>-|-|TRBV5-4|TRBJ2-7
TGTGCCAGCAGCTTGGGAGCAGCCCTCCTCGGGAACGAGCAGTACTTC
CASSLGAALLGNEQYF
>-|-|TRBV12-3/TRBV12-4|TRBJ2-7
TGTGCCAGCAGGTTCGGCGGCGAGCAGTACTTC
CASRFGGEQYF
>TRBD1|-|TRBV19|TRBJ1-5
TGTGCCAGTACTCCCGTAGGGACAGACAATCAGCCCCAGCATTTT
CASTPVGTDNQPQHF
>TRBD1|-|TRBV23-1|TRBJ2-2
TGCGCTGCAAGGCGGGACAGGGATACCGGGGAGCTGTTTTTT
CAARRDRDTGELFF
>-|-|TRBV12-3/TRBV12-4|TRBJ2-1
TGTGCCAGCAGTTTTAGTAATGAGCAGTTCTTC
CASSFSNEQFF